The rows below give T cell receptor beta chains drawn from one sample of a study of siplizumab effects on memory and regulatory T cells. Produced via immunoSEQ multiplex PCR; TCRdb's table is partial and in-frame only. In the table there are about 110,000 clones, 90% to 95% of which are singletons. Sample: Tregs sorted from blood. The receptors originated from a human donor in good health. The CDR3 runs from the conserved cysteine through the conserved F or W. Fields, in order: D gene, clone size, V gene, J gene, CDR3 protein, CDR3 DNA. The D gene is left open where the match is weak. Clone size is shown for a subset of rows, as once, few, many or a class of expanded clone.

D gene: TRBD1; clone size: NA; V gene: TRBV7-9; J gene: TRBJ1-3; CDR3 protein: CASSLQGGSGNTIYF; CDR3 DNA: TGTGCCAGCAGCTTGCAGGGGGGTTCTGGAAACACCATATATTTT
D gene: NA; clone size: NA; V gene: TRBV18; J gene: TRBJ1-1; CDR3 protein: CASSREGSTEAFF; CDR3 DNA: TGTGCCAGCTCACGGGAGGGAAGCACTGAAGCTTTCTTT
D gene: TRBD2; clone size: NA; V gene: TRBV7-2; J gene: TRBJ2-5; CDR3 protein: CASSLVSGGETQYF; CDR3 DNA: TGTGCCAGCAGCCTAGTTAGCGGGGGTGAGACCCAGTACTTC
D gene: NA; clone size: NA; V gene: TRBV12-5; J gene: TRBJ1-2; CDR3 protein: CASGPPGATYGYTF; CDR3 DNA: TGTGCTAGTGGTCCCCCCGGGGCAACGTATGGCTACACCTTC
D gene: NA; clone size: NA; V gene: TRBV27; J gene: TRBJ1-5; CDR3 protein: CASSLQVTNQPQHF; CDR3 DNA: TGTGCCAGCAGTTTACAGGTTACCAATCAGCCCCAGCATTTT
D gene: TRBD2; clone size: NA; V gene: TRBV30; J gene: TRBJ2-3; CDR3 protein: CAWSVLGSGRAGDTQYF; CDR3 DNA: TGTGCCTGGAGTGTACTAGGTAGCGGGAGGGCGGGAGATACGCAGTATTTT
D gene: NA; clone size: NA; V gene: TRBV19; J gene: TRBJ1-2; CDR3 protein: CASSIHQSNYGYTF; CDR3 DNA: TGTGCCAGTAGTATACATCAGTCTAACTATGGCTACACCTTC
D gene: NA; clone size: NA; V gene: TRBV15; J gene: TRBJ1-4; CDR3 protein: CATSPATNEKLFF; CDR3 DNA: TGTGCCACCAGCCCAGCAACTAATGAAAAACTGTTTTTT
D gene: NA; clone size: NA; V gene: TRBV7-4; J gene: TRBJ2-7; CDR3 protein: CTLQVGEQYF; CDR3 DNA: TGTACCTTACAGGTGGGGGAGCAGTACTTC
D gene: NA; clone size: NA; V gene: TRBV27; J gene: TRBJ2-6; CDR3 protein: CASSAAASGLGGGANVLTF; CDR3 DNA: TGTGCCAGCAGTGCGGCGGCCAGTGGGTTGGGAGGTGGGGCCAACGTCCTGACTTTC
D gene: NA; clone size: NA; V gene: TRBV19; J gene: TRBJ1-5; CDR3 protein: CASNLGVWGQPQHF; CDR3 DNA: TGTGCCAGTAATCTGGGGGTTTGGGGTCAGCCCCAGCATTTT
D gene: TRBD1; clone size: NA; V gene: TRBV27; J gene: TRBJ1-5; CDR3 protein: CASSPRQGRNQPQHF; CDR3 DNA: TGTGCCAGCAGTCCCAGACAGGGCCGCAATCAGCCCCAGCATTTT
D gene: NA; clone size: once; V gene: TRBV5-4; J gene: TRBJ1-1; CDR3 protein: CASSYRGGEAFF; CDR3 DNA: TGTGCCAGCAGCTATCGCGGGGGGGAAGCTTTCTTT
D gene: NA; clone size: NA; V gene: TRBV15; J gene: TRBJ2-2; CDR3 protein: CATSRDNYGELFF; CDR3 DNA: TGTGCCACCAGCAGAGACAATTACGGGGAGCTGTTTTTT
D gene: NA; clone size: NA; V gene: TRBV9; J gene: TRBJ2-3; CDR3 protein: CASSVTGSTDTQYF; CDR3 DNA: TGTGCCAGCAGCGTAACCGGAAGCACAGATACGCAGTATTTT
D gene: TRBD2; clone size: NA; V gene: TRBV11-1; J gene: TRBJ2-7; CDR3 protein: CASSSGLALYYEQYF; CDR3 DNA: TGTGCCAGCAGCTCCGGACTAGCCCTATACTACGAGCAGTACTTC
D gene: TRBD1; clone size: NA; V gene: TRBV5-1; J gene: TRBJ1-4; CDR3 protein: CASSYGQASNEKLFF; CDR3 DNA: TGCGCCAGCAGCTATGGACAGGCCTCAAATGAAAAACTGTTTTTT
D gene: NA; clone size: NA; V gene: TRBV7-8; J gene: TRBJ1-2; CDR3 protein: CASSSSEARLGYTF; CDR3 DNA: TGTGCCAGCAGCTCCTCTGAAGCACGCCTGGGCTACACCTTC
D gene: NA; clone size: NA; V gene: TRBV7-3; J gene: TRBJ1-2; CDR3 protein: CASSGRDGPNYGYTF; CDR3 DNA: TGTGCCAGCAGCGGGAGGGACGGCCCTAACTATGGCTACACCTTC
D gene: TRBD1; clone size: NA; V gene: TRBV23-1; J gene: TRBJ2-3; CDR3 protein: CASVGDRVTDTQYF; CDR3 DNA: TGCGCCAGCGTCGGGGACAGGGTCACAGATACGCAGTATTTT
D gene: NA; clone size: NA; V gene: TRBV10-3; J gene: TRBJ2-5; CDR3 protein: CAISDVYNQETQYF; CDR3 DNA: TGTGCCATCAGTGACGTCTATAACCAAGAGACCCAGTACTTC
D gene: TRBD1; clone size: NA; V gene: TRBV6-6; J gene: TRBJ2-7; CDR3 protein: CASTGQGLYEQYF; CDR3 DNA: TGTGCCAGCACTGGACAGGGGTTGTACGAGCAGTACTTC
D gene: TRBD2; clone size: NA; V gene: TRBV6-4; J gene: TRBJ2-3; CDR3 protein: CASSDSGLDADTQYF; CDR3 DNA: TGTGCCAGCAGTGACTCCGGACTAGATGCAGATACGCAGTATTTT
D gene: TRBD1; clone size: NA; V gene: TRBV6-5; J gene: TRBJ1-1; CDR3 protein: CASSSLTGSAEAFF; CDR3 DNA: TGTGCCAGCAGTTCCCTGACAGGGTCTGCTGAAGCTTTCTTT
D gene: NA; clone size: NA; V gene: TRBV6-5; J gene: TRBJ1-1; CDR3 protein: CASSYSTGNTEAFF; CDR3 DNA: TGTGCCAGCAGTTACTCGACCGGCAACACTGAAGCTTTCTTT
D gene: TRBD2; clone size: NA; V gene: TRBV20-1; J gene: TRBJ2-5; CDR3 protein: CSSRRLAGYF; CDR3 DNA: TGCAGTTCCCGCCGACTAGCGGGCTACTTC
D gene: NA; clone size: NA; V gene: TRBV18; J gene: TRBJ1-5; CDR3 protein: CASSPPARQPQHF; CDR3 DNA: TGTGCCAGCTCACCCCCCGCCCGACAGCCCCAGCATTTT
D gene: NA; clone size: NA; V gene: TRBV21-1; J gene: TRBJ1-4; CDR3 protein: CASWGTGLPEKLFF; CDR3 DNA: TGTGCCAGCTGGGGAACAGGTCTCCCCGAAAAACTGTTTTTT
D gene: NA; clone size: NA; V gene: TRBV6-1; J gene: TRBJ1-2; CDR3 protein: CASIPSMGAAYGYTF; CDR3 DNA: TGTGCCAGCATCCCTTCAATGGGGGCGGCCTATGGCTACACCTTC
D gene: NA; clone size: NA; V gene: TRBV4-2; J gene: TRBJ1-2; CDR3 protein: CASSQGGAGYGYTF; CDR3 DNA: TGTGCCAGCAGCCAAGGGGGCGCTGGCTATGGCTACACCTTC
D gene: NA; clone size: once; V gene: TRBV11-2; J gene: TRBJ2-3; CDR3 protein: CASSLTSGTDTQYF; CDR3 DNA: TGTGCCAGCAGCTTAACATCGGGCACAGATACGCAGTATTTT
D gene: TRBD1; clone size: NA; V gene: TRBV14; J gene: TRBJ1-1; CDR3 protein: CASSPDRRISAFF; CDR3 DNA: TGTGCCAGCAGCCCGGACAGGAGGATATCAGCTTTCTTT
D gene: NA; clone size: NA; V gene: TRBV15; J gene: TRBJ2-1; CDR3 protein: CATSRGQGFYNEQFF; CDR3 DNA: TGTGCCACCAGCAGAGGCCAGGGGTTCTACAATGAGCAGTTCTTC
D gene: NA; clone size: NA; V gene: TRBV5-4; J gene: TRBJ1-1; CDR3 protein: CASSWGGPEAFF; CDR3 DNA: TGTGCCAGCAGCTGGGGGGGGCCTGAAGCTTTCTTT
D gene: TRBD1; clone size: NA; V gene: TRBV7-2; J gene: TRBJ1-6; CDR3 protein: CASSSGQADNSPLHF; CDR3 DNA: TGTGCCAGCAGTTCCGGACAGGCCGATAATTCACCCCTCCACTTT
D gene: TRBD2; clone size: NA; V gene: TRBV7-2; J gene: TRBJ2-5; CDR3 protein: CASSLSSGGVWETQYF; CDR3 DNA: TGTGCCAGCAGCTTATCTAGCGGGGGGGTCTGGGAGACCCAGTACTTC
D gene: TRBD2; clone size: NA; V gene: TRBV11-2; J gene: TRBJ2-2; CDR3 protein: CASSFSGTPGGELFF; CDR3 DNA: TGTGCCAGCAGCTTCAGCGGGACCCCGGGCGGGGAGCTGTTTTTT
D gene: TRBD1; clone size: NA; V gene: TRBV19; J gene: TRBJ1-5; CDR3 protein: CASTPDRVYQPQHF; CDR3 DNA: TGTGCCAGTACCCCGGACAGGGTCTATCAGCCCCAGCATTTT
D gene: NA; clone size: NA; V gene: TRBV19; J gene: TRBJ1-2; CDR3 protein: CASSGGSGYTF; CDR3 DNA: TGTGCCAGTAGTGGGGGAAGCGGCTACACCTTC
D gene: NA; clone size: NA; V gene: TRBV2; J gene: TRBJ1-1; CDR3 protein: CASSGDTEAFF; CDR3 DNA: TGTGCCAGCAGTGGGGACACTGAAGCTTTCTTT
D gene: NA; clone size: NA; V gene: TRBV27; J gene: TRBJ2-6; CDR3 protein: CASRRGGTGANVLTF; CDR3 DNA: TGTGCCAGCAGAAGAGGGGGGACTGGGGCCAACGTCCTGACTTTC
D gene: TRBD1; clone size: NA; V gene: TRBV29-1; J gene: TRBJ1-1; CDR3 protein: CSVSGQKNTEAFF; CDR3 DNA: TGCAGCGTTTCGGGACAGAAGAACACTGAAGCTTTCTTT
D gene: NA; clone size: NA; V gene: TRBV5-1; J gene: TRBJ1-1; CDR3 protein: CASSPGGAGAEAFF; CDR3 DNA: TGCGCCAGCTCCCCGGGGGGCGCTGGCGCTGAAGCTTTCTTT
D gene: NA; clone size: NA; V gene: TRBV19; J gene: TRBJ2-7; CDR3 protein: CASSIGSAGWEQYF; CDR3 DNA: TGTGCCAGTAGTATAGGGTCCGCGGGTTGGGAGCAGTACTTC
D gene: TRBD1; clone size: NA; V gene: TRBV5-1; J gene: TRBJ1-2; CDR3 protein: CASSPGQGNYGYTF; CDR3 DNA: TGCGCCAGCAGCCCGGGACAGGGAAACTATGGCTACACCTTC
D gene: NA; clone size: NA; V gene: TRBV6-5; J gene: TRBJ1-2; CDR3 protein: CASSFAGEKGYTF; CDR3 DNA: TGTGCCAGCAGTTTTGCAGGGGAGAAGGGCTACACCTTC
D gene: TRBD1; clone size: once; V gene: TRBV5-1; J gene: TRBJ1-1; CDR3 protein: CASSWDSRGTEAFF; CDR3 DNA: TGCGCCAGCAGCTGGGACAGCCGAGGCACTGAAGCTTTCTTT
D gene: TRBD2; clone size: NA; V gene: TRBV18; J gene: TRBJ2-3; CDR3 protein: CASSLRGGQDTQYF; CDR3 DNA: TGTGCCAGCTCACTCCGCGGGGGTCAAGATACGCAGTATTTT
D gene: NA; clone size: NA; V gene: TRBV6-5; J gene: TRBJ1-2; CDR3 protein: CASSYATGHGKYGYTF; CDR3 DNA: TGTGCCAGCAGTTACGCAACGGGACATGGGAAATATGGCTACACCTTC
D gene: NA; clone size: NA; V gene: TRBV4-2; J gene: TRBJ2-3; CDR3 protein: CASSQDPGATDTQYF; CDR3 DNA: TGTGCCAGCAGCCAAGATCCGGGGGCCACAGATACGCAGTATTTT
D gene: NA; clone size: NA; V gene: TRBV5-1; J gene: TRBJ2-5; CDR3 protein: CASSSGLQETQYF; CDR3 DNA: TGCGCCAGCAGTTCGGGCTTGCAAGAGACCCAGTACTTC
D gene: NA; clone size: few; V gene: TRBV16; J gene: TRBJ2-2; CDR3 protein: CASSQSYTGELFF; CDR3 DNA: TGTGCCAGCAGCCAATCATACACCGGGGAGCTGTTTTTT
D gene: NA; clone size: NA; V gene: TRBV5-4; J gene: TRBJ2-1; CDR3 protein: CASSSTGVSYNEQFF; CDR3 DNA: TGTGCCAGCAGCTCAACGGGAGTCAGCTACAATGAGCAGTTCTTC
D gene: NA; clone size: NA; V gene: TRBV7-6; J gene: TRBJ2-7; CDR3 protein: CASSLTGTEQYF; CDR3 DNA: TGTGCCAGCAGTTTGACGGGGACCGAGCAGTACTTC